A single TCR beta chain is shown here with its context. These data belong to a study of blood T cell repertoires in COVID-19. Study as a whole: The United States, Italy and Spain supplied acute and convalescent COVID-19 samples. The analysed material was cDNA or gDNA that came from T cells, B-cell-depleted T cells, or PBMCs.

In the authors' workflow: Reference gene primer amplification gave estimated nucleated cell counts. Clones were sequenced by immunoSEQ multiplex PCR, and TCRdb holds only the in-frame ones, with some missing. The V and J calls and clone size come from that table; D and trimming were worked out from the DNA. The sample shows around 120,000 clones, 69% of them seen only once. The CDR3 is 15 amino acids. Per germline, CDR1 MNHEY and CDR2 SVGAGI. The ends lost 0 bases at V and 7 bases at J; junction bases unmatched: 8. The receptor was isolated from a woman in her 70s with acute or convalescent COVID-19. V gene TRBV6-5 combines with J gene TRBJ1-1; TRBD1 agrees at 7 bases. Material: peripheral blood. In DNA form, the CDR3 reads TGTGCCAGCAGTTACTCGGCGGGGACAGCTTATGAAGCTTTCTTT. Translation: CASSYSAGTAYEAFF.